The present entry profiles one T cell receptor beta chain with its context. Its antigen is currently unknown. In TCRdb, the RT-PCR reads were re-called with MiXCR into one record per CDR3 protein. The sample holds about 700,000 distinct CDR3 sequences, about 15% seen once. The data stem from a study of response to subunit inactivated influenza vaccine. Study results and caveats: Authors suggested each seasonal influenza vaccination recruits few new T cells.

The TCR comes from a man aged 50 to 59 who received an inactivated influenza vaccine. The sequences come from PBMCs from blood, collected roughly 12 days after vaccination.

CDR3 DNA sequence: TGCGCCAGCAGCTTGTCGGATGAAGGAACTGAAGCTTTCTTT. It yields the protein CASSLSDEGTEAFF. The chain combines TRBV5-1 with TRBJ1-1; the D is unclear. This CDR3 has 14 amino acids. Per the germline V gene, CDR1 is SGHRS and CDR2 is YFSETQ. Trimming took off 1 base at V and 5 bases at J, with 12 bases between the two ends.